This TCR beta chain was documented in a study of memory CD4+ T cells and cytomegalovirus serostatus. Whole-study context: Of the healthy Belgian adults, eight or nine were CMV seropositive and more than 20 seronegative.

This table comes from immunoSEQ multiplex PCR, and its TCRdb copy is limited to in-frame clones, with some not included. The sample yields tens of thousands of clones, roughly 77% seen once. This clone was seen a handful of times. The V gene's germline CDR1 is MNHNS and CDR2 SASEGT. The CDR3 has 14 residues. V lost 3 bases and J lost 5, with 13 bases in between. Single viable CD3+CD4+CD8-CD45RO+ cells were sorted as the memory CD4+ T cells. The specimen sequenced was memory CD4+ T cells from blood. The gene calls are TRBV6-1 and TRBJ1-2; unclear D gene. This receptor was identified in an adult in good health and CMV-seronegative. CDR3 nucleotides: TGTGCCAGCAGTGAGTTGATGCGGTCTTATGGCTACACCTTC. Translation: CASSELMRSYGYTF.